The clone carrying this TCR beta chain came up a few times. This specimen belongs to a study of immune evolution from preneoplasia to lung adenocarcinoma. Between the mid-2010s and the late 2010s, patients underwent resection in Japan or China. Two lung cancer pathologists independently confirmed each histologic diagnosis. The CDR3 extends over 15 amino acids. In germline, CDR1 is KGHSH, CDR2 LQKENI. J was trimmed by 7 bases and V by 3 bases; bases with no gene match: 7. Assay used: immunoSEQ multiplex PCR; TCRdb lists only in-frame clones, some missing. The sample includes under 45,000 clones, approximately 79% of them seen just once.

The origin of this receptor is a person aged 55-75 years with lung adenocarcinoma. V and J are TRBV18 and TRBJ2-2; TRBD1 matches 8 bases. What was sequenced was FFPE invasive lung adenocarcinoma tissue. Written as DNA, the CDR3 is TGTGCCAGCTCACCCCGGACAGGGCGGATCGGGGAGCTGTTTTTT. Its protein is CASSPRTGRIGELFF.